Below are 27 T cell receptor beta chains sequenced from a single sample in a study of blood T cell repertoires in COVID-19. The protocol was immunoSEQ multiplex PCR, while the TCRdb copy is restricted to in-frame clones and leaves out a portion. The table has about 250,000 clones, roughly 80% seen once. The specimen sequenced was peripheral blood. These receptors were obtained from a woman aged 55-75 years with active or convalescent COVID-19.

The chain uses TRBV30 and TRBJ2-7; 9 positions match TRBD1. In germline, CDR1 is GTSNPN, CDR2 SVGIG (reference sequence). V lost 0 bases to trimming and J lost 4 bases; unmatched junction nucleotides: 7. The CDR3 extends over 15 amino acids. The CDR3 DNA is TGTGCCTGGAGTGTAAGGACAGGGGTAACATACGAGCAGTACTTC. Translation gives CAWSVRTGVTYEQYF.

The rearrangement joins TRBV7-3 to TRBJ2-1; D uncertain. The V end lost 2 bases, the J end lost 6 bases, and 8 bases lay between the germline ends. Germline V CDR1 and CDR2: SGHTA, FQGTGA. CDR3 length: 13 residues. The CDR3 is CASSLPSSNEQFF. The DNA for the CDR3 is TGTGCCAGCAGCTTACCTAGTAGCAATGAGCAGTTCTTC.

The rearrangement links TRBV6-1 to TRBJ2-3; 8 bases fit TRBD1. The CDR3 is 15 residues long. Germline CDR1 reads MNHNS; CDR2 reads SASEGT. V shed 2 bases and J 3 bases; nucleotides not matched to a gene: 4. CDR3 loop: CASSERTGSTDTQYF. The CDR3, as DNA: TGTGCCAGCAGTGAAAGGACAGGGAGTACAGATACGCAGTATTTT.

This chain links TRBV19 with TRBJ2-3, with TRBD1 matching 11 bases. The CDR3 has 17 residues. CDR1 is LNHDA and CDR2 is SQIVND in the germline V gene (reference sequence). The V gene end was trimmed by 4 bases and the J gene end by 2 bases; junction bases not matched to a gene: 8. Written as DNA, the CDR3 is TGTGCCAGTAGTAGGGAAGGGACAGGGGGACTCACAGATACGCAGTATTTT. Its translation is CASSREGTGGLTDTQYF.

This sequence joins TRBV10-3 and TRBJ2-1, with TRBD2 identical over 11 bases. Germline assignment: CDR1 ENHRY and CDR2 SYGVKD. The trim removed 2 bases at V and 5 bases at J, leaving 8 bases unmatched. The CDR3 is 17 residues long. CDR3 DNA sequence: TGTGCCATCAGTGAGAAGCTAGCGGGAGGAGGAAACAATGAGCAGTTCTTC. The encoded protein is CAISEKLAGGGNNEQFF.

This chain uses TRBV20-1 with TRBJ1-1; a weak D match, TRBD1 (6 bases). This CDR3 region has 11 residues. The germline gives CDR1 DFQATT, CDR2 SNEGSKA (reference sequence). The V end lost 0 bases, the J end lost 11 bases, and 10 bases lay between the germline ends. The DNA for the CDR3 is TGCAGTGCTAGAGATGGGGGACATGCTTTCTTT. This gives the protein CSARDGGHAFF.

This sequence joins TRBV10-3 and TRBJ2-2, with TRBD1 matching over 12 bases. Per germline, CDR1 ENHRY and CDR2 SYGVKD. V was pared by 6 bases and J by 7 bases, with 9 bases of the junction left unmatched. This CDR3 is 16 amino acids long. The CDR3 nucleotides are TGTGCCATCAGGGCTCCGGGACAGGGGGCGAACGGGGAGCTGTTTTTT. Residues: CAIRAPGQGANGELFF.

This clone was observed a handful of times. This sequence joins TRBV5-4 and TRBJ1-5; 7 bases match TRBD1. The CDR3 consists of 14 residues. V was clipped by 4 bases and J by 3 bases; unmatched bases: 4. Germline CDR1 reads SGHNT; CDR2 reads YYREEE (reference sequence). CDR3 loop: CASSKDRSNQPQHF. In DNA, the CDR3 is TGTGCCAGCAGCAAGGACAGGTCCAATCAGCCCCAGCATTTT.

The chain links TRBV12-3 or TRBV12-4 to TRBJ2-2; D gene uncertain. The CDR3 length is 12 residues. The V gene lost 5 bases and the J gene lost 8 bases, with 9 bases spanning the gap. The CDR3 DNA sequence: TGTGCCAGCAGTAGCGTGGCGGGGGAGCTGTTTTTT. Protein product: CASSSVAGELFF.

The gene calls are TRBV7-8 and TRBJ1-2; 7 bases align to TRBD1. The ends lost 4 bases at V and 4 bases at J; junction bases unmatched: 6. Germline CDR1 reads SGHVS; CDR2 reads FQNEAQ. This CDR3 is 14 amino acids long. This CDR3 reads CASSSRQGGYGYTF. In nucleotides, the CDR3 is TGTGCCAGCAGCTCACGACAGGGAGGCTATGGCTACACCTTC.

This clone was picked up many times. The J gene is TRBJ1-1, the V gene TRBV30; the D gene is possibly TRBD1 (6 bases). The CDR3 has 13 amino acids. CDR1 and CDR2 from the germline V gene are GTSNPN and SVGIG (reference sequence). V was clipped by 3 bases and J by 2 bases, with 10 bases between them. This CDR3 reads CAWSQGFNTEAFF. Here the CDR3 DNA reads TGTGCCTGGAGCCAGGGGTTTAACACTGAAGCTTTCTTT.

The CDR3 reads CASSLDSLFVYGYTF. The CDR3 bases are TGTGCCAGCAGCTTAGACAGCCTTTTTGTCTATGGCTACACCTTC. The chain carries TRBV13 and TRBJ1-2; the D is unclear. CDR1 is PRHDT, CDR2 FYEKMQ, per germline (reference sequence). Trimming removed 1 base from V and 4 bases from J, with 13 bases in between. The CDR3 consists of 15 residues.

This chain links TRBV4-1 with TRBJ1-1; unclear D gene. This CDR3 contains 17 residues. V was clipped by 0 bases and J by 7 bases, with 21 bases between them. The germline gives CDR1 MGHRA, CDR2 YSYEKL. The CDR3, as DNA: TGCGCCAGCAGCCAAGACCATCTGTCCTCCGAGGCGGGTGAAGCTTTCTTT. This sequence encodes CASSQDHLSSEAGEAFF.

As DNA, the CDR3 is TGCGCCAGCAGCCTAGGGACAGGGAGGGGCGGAGGCTATGGCTACACCTTC. It translates to CASSLGTGRGGGYGYTF. V is TRBV4-1 and J is TRBJ1-2, with 9 bases identical to TRBD1. Losses at the gene ends were 4 bases for V and 4 bases for J; bases not matched to a gene: 13. The CDR3 loop spans 17 amino acids. Germline CDR1 and CDR2: MGHRA and YSYEKL.

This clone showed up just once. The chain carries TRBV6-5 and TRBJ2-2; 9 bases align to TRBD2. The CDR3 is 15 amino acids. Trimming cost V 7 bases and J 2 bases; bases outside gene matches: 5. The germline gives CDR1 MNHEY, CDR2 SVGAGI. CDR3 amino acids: CASIRLAENTGELFF. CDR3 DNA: TGTGCCAGCATCCGACTAGCGGAAAACACCGGGGAGCTGTTTTTT.

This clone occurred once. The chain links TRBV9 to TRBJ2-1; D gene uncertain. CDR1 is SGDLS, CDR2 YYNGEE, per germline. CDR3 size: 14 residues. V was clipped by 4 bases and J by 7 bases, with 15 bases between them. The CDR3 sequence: CASSPSLVVNEQFF. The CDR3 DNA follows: TGTGCCAGCAGCCCGTCTCTAGTAGTAAATGAGCAGTTCTTC. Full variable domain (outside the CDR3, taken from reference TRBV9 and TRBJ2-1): DSGVTQTPKHLITATGQRVTLRCSPRSGDLSVYWYQQSLDQGLQFLIQYYNGEERAKGNILERFSAQQFPDLHSELNLSSLELGDSALYFCASSPSLVVNEQFFGPGTRLTVL.

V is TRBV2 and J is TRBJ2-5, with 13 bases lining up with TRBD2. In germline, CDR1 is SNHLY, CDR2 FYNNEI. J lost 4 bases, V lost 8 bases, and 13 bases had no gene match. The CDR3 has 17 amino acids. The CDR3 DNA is TGTGCCAGCGAACTCCAAGGAGGACTAGCGGGAGTAGAGACCCAGTACTTC. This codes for CASELQGGLAGVETQYF. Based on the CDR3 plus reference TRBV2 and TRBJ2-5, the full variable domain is EPEVTQTPSHQVTQMGQEVILRCVPISNHLYFYWYRQILGQKVEFLVSFYNNEISEKSEIFDDQFSVERPDGSNFTLKIRSTKLEDSAMYFCASELQGGLAGVETQYFGPGTRLLVL.

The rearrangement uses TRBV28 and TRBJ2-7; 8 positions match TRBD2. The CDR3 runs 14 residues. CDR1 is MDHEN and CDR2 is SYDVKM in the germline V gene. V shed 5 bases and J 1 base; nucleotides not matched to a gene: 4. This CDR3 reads CASSTTSGSYEQYV. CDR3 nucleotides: TGTGCCAGCAGTACCACTAGCGGATCCTACGAGCAGTACGTC.

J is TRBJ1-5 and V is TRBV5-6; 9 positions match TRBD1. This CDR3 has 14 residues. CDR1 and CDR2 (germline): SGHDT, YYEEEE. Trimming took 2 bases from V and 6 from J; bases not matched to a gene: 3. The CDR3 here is CASSLQGASQPQHF. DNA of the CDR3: TGTGCCAGCAGCTTACAGGGGGCCTCTCAGCCCCAGCATTTT.

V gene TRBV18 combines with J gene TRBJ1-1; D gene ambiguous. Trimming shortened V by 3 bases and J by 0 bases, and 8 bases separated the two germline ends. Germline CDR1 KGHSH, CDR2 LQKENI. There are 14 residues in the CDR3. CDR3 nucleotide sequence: TGTGCCAGCTCACCGGAGGGCATGAACACTGAAGCTTTCTTT. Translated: CASSPEGMNTEAFF.

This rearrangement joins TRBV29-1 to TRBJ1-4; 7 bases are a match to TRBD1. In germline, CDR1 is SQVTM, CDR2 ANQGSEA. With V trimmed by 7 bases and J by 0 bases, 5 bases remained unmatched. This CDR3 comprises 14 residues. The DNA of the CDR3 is TGCAGCGCCACACAGGGGACAACTAATGAAAAACTGTTTTTT. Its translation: CSATQGTTNEKLFF.

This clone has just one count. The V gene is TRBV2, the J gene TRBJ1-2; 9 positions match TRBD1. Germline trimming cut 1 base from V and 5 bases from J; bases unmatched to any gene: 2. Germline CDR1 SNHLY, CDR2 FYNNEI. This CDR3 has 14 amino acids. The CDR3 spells CASSEVGTGYGYTF. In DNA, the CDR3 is TGTGCCAGCAGTGAAGTGGGGACAGGGTATGGCTACACCTTC.

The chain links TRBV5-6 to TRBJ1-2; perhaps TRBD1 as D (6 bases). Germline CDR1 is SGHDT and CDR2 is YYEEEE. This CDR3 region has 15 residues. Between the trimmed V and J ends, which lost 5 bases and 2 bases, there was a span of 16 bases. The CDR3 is CASRISGTPNYGYTF. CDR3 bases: TGTGCCAGCAGGATCTCCGGGACACCCAACTATGGCTACACCTTC.

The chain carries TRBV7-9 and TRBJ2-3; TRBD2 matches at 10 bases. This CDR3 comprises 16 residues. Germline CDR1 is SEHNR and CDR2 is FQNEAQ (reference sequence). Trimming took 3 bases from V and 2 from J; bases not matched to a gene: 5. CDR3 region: CASSFGLAVVTDTQYF. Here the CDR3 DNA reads TGTGCCAGCAGCTTTGGACTAGCGGTTGTCACAGATACGCAGTATTTT.

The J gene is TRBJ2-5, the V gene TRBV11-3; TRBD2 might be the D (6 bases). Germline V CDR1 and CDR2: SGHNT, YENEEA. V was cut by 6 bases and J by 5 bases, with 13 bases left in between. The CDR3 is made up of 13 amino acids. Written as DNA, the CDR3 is TGTGCCAGCAGTGCCCTGAGCGGGGAGACCCAGTACTTC. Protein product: CASSALSGETQYF.

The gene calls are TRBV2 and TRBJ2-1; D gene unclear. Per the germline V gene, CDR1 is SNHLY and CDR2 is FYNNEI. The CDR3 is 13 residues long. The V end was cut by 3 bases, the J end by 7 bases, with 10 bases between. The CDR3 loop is CASSENSWNEQFF. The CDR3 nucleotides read TGTGCCAGCAGTGAGAACAGCTGGAATGAGCAGTTCTTC.

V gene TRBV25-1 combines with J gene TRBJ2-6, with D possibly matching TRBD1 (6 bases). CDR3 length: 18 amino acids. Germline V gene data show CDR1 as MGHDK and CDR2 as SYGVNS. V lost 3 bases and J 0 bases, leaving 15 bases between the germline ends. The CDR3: CASSDEPTGTSGANVLTF. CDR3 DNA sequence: TGTGCCAGCAGTGACGAACCAACAGGGACCTCTGGGGCCAACGTCCTGACTTTC.